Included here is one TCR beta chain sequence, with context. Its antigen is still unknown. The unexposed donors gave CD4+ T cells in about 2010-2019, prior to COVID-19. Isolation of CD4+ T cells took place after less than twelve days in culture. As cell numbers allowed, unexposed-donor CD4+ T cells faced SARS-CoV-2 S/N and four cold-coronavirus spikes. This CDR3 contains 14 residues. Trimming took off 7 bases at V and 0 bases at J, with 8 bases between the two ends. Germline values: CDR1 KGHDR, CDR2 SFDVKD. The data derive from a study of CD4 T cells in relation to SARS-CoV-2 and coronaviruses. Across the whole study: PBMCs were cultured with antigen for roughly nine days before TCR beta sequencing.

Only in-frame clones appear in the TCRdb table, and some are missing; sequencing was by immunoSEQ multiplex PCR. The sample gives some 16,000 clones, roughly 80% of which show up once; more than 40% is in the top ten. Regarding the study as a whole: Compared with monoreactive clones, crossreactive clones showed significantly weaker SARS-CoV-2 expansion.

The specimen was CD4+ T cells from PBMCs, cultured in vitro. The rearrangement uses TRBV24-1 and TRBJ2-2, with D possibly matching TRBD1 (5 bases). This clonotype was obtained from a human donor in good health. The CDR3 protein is CATRETANTGELFF. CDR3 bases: TGTGCCACCAGGGAGACAGCGAACACCGGGGAGCTGTTTTTT.